This is a list of T cell receptor beta chains from one sample in a study. TCRdb re-derived calls from the 5' RACE reads in MiXCR, one entry per CDR3 protein. This table has 8,500 to 14,000 distinct CDR3 sequences, around 49% appearing once. The sequencing input was tumor-infiltrating naive CD4+ T cells sorted from the breast tumor. These receptors all stem from a female donor with breast cancer. Each CDR3 is given with its conserved first and last residue. A D gene is named only where the DNA matches it firmly. Only some rows state a clone size, as once, few, many or a class for expanded clones.

.	TRBV5-1	.	TRBJ2-3	TGCGCCAGCAGCTTGGTTGGAGATACGCAGTATTTT	CASSLVGDTQYF
.	TRBV10-3	.	TRBJ1-6	TGTGCCATAGGGTCGGGGGATTCACCCCTCCACTTT	CAIGSGDSPLHF
few	TRBV12-3/TRBV12-4	.	TRBJ1-2	TGTGCCAGCAGTTTGGACCTCGGGGCGTACTATGGCTACACCTTC	CASSLDLGAYYGYTF
.	TRBV30	.	TRBJ2-3	TGTGCCCATTATCGCAGGGGCGATACGCAGTATTTT	CAHYRRGDTQYF
.	TRBV7-2	.	TRBJ1-5	TGTGCCAGCAGCTTGGTTTCGGGGCATAGCAATCAGCCCCAGCATTTT	CASSLVSGHSNQPQHF
.	TRBV20-1	TRBD2	TRBJ2-1	TGCAGTGCTAGAGATCTCCTAGCGGGAGTGCACAATGAGCAGTTCTTC	CSARDLLAGVHNEQFF
medium-sized	TRBV29-1	TRBD2	TRBJ2-1	TGCAGCGTGGCGGCAGGGAGCGGGGCTTACAATGAGCAGTTCTTC	CSVAAGSGAYNEQFF
.	TRBV9	TRBD1	TRBJ2-1	TGTGCCAGCAGCCCGCGGGGACAGGGGGCCTACAATGTGCAGTTCTTC	CASSPRGQGAYNVQFF
.	TRBV10-3	.	TRBJ1-1	TGTGCCATCAGTTTACAGGACTACACTGAAGCTTTCTTT	CAISLQDYTEAFF
.	TRBV6-6	.	TRBJ2-1	TGTGCCAGCAGTGAATTTGAAGAGCAGTTCTTC	CASSEFEEQFF
.	TRBV30	.	TRBJ2-5	TGTGCCTGGAGTGAGAACAGGAAGACCCAGTACTTC	CAWSENRKTQYF
.	TRBV12-3/TRBV12-4	TRBD1	TRBJ2-5	TGTGCCAGCAGTTTAGATTTCTCGCAGGGGGAGGAGACCCAGTACTTC	CASSLDFSQGEETQYF
.	TRBV25-1	.	TRBJ2-1	TGTGCCAGCAGTGATCAGGAGAAGTTCTTC	CASSDQEKFF
.	TRBV20-1	.	TRBJ2-1	TGCAGTGCTATCGTGGCGGGAAAGGATGAGCAGTTCTTC	CSAIVAGKDEQFF
medium-sized	TRBV20-1	.	TRBJ1-1	TGCAGTGCTAGGAGATCAAACACTGAAGCTTTCTTT	CSARRSNTEAFF
.	TRBV5-5	.	TRBJ2-3	TGTGCCAGCAGCATGCAACCCTACGCTACAGATACGCAGTATTTT	CASSMQPYATDTQYF
.	TRBV20-1	.	TRBJ1-1	TGCAGTGCTTTATCGGACGGGGAGACCACTGTAGCTTTCTTT	CSALSDGETTVAFF
.	TRBV3-1	.	TRBJ2-1	TGTGCCAGCAGCCTTACGGCTGATCCAAATGAGCAGTTCTTC	CASSLTADPNEQFF
few	TRBV20-1	.	TRBJ2-5	TGCAGTGCTAGAGGGGGCCTTGGGGGGCAAGAGACCCAGTACTTC	CSARGGLGGQETQYF
few	TRBV29-1	TRBD1	TRBJ1-1	TGCAGCGCTGGACAGGATGAAGCTTTCTTT	CSAGQDEAFF
.	TRBV2	TRBD1	TRBJ1-6	TGTGCCAGCAGTGAAATACAGGGGACAAGCTCACCCCTCCACTTT	CASSEIQGTSSPLHF